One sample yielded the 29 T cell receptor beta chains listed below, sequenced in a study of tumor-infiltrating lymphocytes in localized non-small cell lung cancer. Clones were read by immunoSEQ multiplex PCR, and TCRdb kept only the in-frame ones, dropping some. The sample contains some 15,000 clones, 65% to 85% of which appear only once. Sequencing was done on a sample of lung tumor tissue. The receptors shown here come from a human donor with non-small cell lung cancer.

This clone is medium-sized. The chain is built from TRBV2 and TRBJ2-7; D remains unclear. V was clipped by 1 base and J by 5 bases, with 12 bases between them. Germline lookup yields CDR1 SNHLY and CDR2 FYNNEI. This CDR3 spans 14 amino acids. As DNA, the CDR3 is TGTGCCAGCAGTGAAGTGGGAAGTGGAAACGAGCAGTACTTC. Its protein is CASSEVGSGNEQYF.

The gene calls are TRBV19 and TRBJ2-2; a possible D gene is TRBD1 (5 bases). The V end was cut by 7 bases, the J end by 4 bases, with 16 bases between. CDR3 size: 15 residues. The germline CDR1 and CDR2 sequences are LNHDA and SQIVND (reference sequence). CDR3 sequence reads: CASTITGFITGELFF. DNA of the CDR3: TGTGCCAGTACCATCACAGGTTTTATCACCGGGGAGCTGTTTTTT.

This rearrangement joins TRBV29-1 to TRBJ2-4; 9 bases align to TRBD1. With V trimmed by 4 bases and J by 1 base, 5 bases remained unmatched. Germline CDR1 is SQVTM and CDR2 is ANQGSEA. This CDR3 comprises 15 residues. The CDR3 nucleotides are TGCAGCGTTGGACAGGGGGGGAATGCCAAAAACATTCAGTACTTC. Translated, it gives CSVGQGGNAKNIQYF.

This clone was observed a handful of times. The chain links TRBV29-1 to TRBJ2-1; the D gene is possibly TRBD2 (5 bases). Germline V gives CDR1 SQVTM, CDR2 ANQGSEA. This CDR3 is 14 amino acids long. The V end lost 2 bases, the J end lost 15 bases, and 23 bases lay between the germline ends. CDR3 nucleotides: TGCAGCGTTGAAAACACCCGGGGTCGAGGTTGGCGGTTCTTC. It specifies CSVENTRGRGWRFF.

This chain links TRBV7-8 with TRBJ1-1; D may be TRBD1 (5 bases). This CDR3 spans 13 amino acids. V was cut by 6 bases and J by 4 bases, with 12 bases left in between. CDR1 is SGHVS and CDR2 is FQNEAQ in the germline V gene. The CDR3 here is CASRFGGGTEAFF. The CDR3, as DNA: TGTGCCAGCAGGTTTGGTGGGGGCACTGAAGCTTTCTTT.

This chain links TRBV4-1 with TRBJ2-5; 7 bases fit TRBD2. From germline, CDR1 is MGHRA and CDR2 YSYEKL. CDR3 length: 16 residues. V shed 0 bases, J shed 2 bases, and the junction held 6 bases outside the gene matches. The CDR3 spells CASSQDFVGGQETQYF. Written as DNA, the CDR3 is TGCGCCAGCAGCCAAGATTTTGTCGGGGGGCAAGAGACCCAGTACTTC.

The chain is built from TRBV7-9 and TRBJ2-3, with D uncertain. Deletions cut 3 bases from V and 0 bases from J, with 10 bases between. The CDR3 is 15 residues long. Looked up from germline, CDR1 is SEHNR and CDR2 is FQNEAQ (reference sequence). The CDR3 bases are TGTGCCAGCAGCTTTAGTCTGGGAAGCACAGATACGCAGTATTTT. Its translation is CASSFSLGSTDTQYF.

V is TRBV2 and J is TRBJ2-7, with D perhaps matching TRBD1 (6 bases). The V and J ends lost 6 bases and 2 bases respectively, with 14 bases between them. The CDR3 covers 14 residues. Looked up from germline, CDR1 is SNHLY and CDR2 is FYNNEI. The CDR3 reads CASRRDTGAYEQYF. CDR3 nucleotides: TGTGCCAGCAGACGGGACACGGGTGCCTACGAGCAGTACTTC.

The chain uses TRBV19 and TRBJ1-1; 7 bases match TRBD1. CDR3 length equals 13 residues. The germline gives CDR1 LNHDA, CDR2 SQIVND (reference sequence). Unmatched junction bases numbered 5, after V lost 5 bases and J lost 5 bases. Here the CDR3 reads CASSPYRGTEAFF. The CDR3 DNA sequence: TGTGCCAGTAGTCCCTACAGGGGTACTGAAGCTTTCTTT.

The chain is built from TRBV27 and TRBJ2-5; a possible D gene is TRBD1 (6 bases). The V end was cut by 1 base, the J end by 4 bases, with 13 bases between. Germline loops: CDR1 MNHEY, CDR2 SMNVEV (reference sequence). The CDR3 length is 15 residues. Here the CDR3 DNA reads TGTGCCAGCAGTTTATTTGAAGGGGGAATAGAGACCCAGTACTTC. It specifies CASSLFEGGIETQYF.

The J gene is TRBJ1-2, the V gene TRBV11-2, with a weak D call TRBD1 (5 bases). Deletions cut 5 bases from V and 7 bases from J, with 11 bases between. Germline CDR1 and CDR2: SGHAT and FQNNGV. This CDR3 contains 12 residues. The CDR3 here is CASSLQGGGYTF. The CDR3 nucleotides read TGTGCCAGCAGCCTCCAGGGAGGTGGCTACACCTTC.

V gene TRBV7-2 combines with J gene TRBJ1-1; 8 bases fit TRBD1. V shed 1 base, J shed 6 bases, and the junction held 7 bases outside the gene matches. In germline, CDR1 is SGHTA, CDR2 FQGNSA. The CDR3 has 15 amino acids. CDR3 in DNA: TGTGCCAGCAGCTTAGAAACCCTGACAGGGGCTGAAGCTTTCTTT. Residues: CASSLETLTGAEAFF.

The CDR3 sequence is CASREEGTQYF. The CDR3 coding sequence is TGCGCCAGCAGAGAAGAGGGTACGCAGTATTTT. The chain recombines TRBV5-1 with TRBJ2-3, with D tentatively TRBD2 (5 bases). Germline V gene data show CDR1 as SGHRS and CDR2 as YFSETQ. V lost 5 bases and J 8 bases, leaving 9 bases between the germline ends. CDR3 length: 11 residues.

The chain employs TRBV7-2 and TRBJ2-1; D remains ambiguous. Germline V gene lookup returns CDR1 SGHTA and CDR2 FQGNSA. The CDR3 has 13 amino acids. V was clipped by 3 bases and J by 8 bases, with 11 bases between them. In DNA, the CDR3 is TGTGCCAGCAGCTTTGACCCTCGGGATGAGCAGTTCTTC. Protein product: CASSFDPRDEQFF.

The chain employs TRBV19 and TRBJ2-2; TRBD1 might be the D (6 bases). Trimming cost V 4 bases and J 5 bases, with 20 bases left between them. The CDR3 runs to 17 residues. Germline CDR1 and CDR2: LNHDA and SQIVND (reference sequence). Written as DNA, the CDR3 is TGTGCCAGTAGTAGAGTTTTGGGGACAACGGGGACCGGGGAGCTGTTTTTT. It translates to CASSRVLGTTGTGELFF. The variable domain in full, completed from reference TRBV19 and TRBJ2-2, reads DGGITQSPKYLFRKEGQNVTLSCEQNLNHDAMYWYRQDPGQGLRLIYYSQIVNDFQKGDIAEGYSVSREKKESFPLTVTSAQKNPTAFYLCASSRVLGTTGTGELFFGEGSRLTVL.

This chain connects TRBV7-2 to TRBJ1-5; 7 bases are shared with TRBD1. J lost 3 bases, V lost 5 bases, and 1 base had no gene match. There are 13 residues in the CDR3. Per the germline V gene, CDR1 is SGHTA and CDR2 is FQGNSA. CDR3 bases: TGTGCCAGCAGCGACAGGGCCAATCAGCCCCAGCATTTT. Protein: CASSDRANQPQHF. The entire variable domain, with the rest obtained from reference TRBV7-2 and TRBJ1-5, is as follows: GAGVSQSPSNKVTEKGKDVELRCDPISGHTALYWYRQSLGQGLEFLIYFQGNSAPDKSGLPSDRFSAERTGGSVSTLTIQRTQQEDSAVYLCASSDRANQPQHFGDGTRLSIL.

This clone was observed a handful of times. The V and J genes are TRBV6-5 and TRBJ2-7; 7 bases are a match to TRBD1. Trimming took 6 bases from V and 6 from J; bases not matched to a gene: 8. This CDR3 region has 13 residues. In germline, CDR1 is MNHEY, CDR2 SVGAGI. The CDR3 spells CASSLLDRTEQYF. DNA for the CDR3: TGTGCCAGCAGCCTTCTGGACAGGACCGAGCAGTACTTC.

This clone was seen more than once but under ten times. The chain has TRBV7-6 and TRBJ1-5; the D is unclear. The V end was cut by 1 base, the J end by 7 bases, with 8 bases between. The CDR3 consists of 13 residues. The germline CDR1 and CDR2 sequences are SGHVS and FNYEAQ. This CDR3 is CASSLGAAQPQHF. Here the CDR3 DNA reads TGTGCCAGCAGCTTAGGGGCAGCACAGCCCCAGCATTTT. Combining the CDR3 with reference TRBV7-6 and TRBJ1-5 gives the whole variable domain GAGVSQSPRYKVTKRGQDVALRCDPISGHVSLYWYRQALGQGPEFLTYFNYEAQQDKSGLPNDRFSAERPEGSISTLTIQRTEQRDSAMYRCASSLGAAQPQHFGDGTRLSIL.

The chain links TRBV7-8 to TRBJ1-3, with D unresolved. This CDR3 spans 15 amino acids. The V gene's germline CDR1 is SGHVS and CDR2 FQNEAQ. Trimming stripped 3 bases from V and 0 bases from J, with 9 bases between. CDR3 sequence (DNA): TGTGCCAGCAGCTTTGTATCGGACTCTGGAAACACCATATATTTT. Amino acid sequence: CASSFVSDSGNTIYF.

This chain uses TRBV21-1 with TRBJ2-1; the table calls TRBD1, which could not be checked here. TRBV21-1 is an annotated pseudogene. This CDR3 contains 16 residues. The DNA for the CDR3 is TGTGCCAGCAGCAACCCGGGACACCCACCCTGGGATGAGCAGTTCTTC. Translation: CASSNPGHPPWDEQFF.

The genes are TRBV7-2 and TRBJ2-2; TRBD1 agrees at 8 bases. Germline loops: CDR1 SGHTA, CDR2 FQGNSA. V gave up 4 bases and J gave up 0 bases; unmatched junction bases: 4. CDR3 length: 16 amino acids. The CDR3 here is CASSSAGGANTGELFF. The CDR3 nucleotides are TGTGCCAGCAGCTCGGCAGGGGGCGCGAACACCGGGGAGCTGTTTTTT.

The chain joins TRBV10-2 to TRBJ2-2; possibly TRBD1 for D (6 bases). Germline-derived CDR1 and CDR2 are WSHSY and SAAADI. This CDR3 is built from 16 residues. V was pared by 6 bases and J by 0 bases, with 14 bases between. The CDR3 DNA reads TGCGCCAGCAGATTAGGACAGAGAGCGAACACCGGGGAGCTGTTTTTT. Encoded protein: CASRLGQRANTGELFF.

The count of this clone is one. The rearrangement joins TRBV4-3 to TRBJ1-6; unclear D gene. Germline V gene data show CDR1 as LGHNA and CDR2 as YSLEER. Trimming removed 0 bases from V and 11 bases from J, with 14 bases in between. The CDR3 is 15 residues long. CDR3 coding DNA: TGCGCCAGCAGCCAAGATGAGTCCAGCCGGGCACCCCTCCACTTT. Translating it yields CASSQDESSRAPLHF.

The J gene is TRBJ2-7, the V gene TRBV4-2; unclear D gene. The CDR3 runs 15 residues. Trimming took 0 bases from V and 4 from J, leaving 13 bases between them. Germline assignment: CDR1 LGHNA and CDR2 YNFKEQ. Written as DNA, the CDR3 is TGTGCCAGCAGCCAAGATTACACCCAATTTTACGAGCAGTACTTC. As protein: CASSQDYTQFYEQYF.

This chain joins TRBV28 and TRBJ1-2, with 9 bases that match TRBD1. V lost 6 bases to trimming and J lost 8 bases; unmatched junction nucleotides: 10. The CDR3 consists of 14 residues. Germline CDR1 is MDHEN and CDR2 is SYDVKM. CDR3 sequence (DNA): TGTGCCAGCAGAGGGACAGGGCGCGCGGGAGGCTACACCTTC. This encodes CASRGTGRAGGYTF.

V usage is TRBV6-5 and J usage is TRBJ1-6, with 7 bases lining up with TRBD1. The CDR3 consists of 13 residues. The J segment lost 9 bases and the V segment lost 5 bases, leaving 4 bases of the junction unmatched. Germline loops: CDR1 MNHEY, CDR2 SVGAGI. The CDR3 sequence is CASSTGVSSPLHF. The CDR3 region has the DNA TGTGCCAGCAGTACAGGGGTGAGTTCACCCCTCCACTTT.

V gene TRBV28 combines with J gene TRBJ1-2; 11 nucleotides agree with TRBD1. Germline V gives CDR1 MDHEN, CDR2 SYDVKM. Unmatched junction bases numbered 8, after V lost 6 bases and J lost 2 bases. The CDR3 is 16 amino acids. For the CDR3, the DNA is TGTGCCAGCAGAACACCGGGACAGGGGGAGAACTATGGCTACACCTTC. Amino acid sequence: CASRTPGQGENYGYTF.

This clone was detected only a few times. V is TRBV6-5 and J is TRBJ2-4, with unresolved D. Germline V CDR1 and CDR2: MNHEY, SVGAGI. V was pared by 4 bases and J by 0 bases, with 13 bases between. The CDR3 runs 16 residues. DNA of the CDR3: TGTGCCAGCAGTTGGACCCTCAGCTTAGCCAAAAACATTCAGTACTTC. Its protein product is CASSWTLSLAKNIQYF.

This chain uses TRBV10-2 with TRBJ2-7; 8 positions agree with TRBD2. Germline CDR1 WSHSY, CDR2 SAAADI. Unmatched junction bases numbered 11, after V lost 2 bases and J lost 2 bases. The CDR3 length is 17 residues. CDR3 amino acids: CASSEVIAGSATYEQYF. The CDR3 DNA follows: TGCGCCAGCAGTGAGGTGATAGCGGGATCCGCTACCTACGAGCAGTACTTC.